The rows below give T cell receptor beta chains drawn from one sample of a study of resident and recirculating memory T cells in vitiligo. Here immunoSEQ multiplex PCR was the method, and the copy in TCRdb shows in-frame clones only, minus some. The data contain fewer than 80,000 clones, roughly 90% of them singletons. The sample consisted of blood. Receptor source: a male donor with vitiligo. Both conserved end residues are part of each CDR3. D genes are given only for firm matches. Expanded clones get a size class; other rows say once, few or many, or leave the size out.

size	D	length	J	V	CDR3	DNA
once	.	14	TRBJ2-7	TRBV18	CASSQDRFSYEQYF	TGTGCCAGCTCGCAAGACAGGTTCTCCTACGAGCAGTACTTC
.	.	14	TRBJ1-2	TRBV10-3	CAISYGGANYGYTF	TGTGCCATCAGTTACGGCGGTGCTAACTATGGCTACACCTTC
.	TRBD1	16	TRBJ2-1	TRBV7-8	CASSLAPRDRGDEQFF	TGTGCCAGCAGCTTAGCCCCCCGGGACAGGGGCGATGAGCAGTTCTTC
.	TRBD1	15	TRBJ2-1	TRBV12-5	CASGPRQGAYNEQFF	TGTGCTAGTGGCCCAAGACAGGGGGCCTACAATGAGCAGTTCTTC
.	.	15	TRBJ2-7	TRBV4-3	CASSQEHLPNYEQYF	TGCGCCAGCAGCCAAGAGCACCTACCAAACTACGAGCAGTACTTC
.	TRBD1	15	TRBJ1-5	TRBV28	CASSPSSGQGQPQHF	TGTGCCAGCAGTCCGTCATCGGGACAGGGTCAGCCCCAGCATTTT
once	.	16	TRBJ2-5	TRBV2	CASRALERGGRETQYF	TGTGCCAGCAGGGCCCTCGAGAGGGGGGGCAGAGAGACCCAGTACTTC
.	.	15	TRBJ1-3	TRBV5-1	CASSFEQGSGTTIYF	TGCGCCAGCAGCTTCGAACAGGGCAGTGGGACCACCATATATTTT
.	.	16	TRBJ2-1	TRBV5-1	CASSLLAGSSYNEQFF	TGCGCCAGCAGCTTGTTGGCGGGCAGCTCCTACAATGAGCAGTTCTTC
.	.	14	TRBJ1-1	TRBV28	CASSDGGMDTEAFF	TGTGCCAGCAGTGACGGGGGAATGGACACTGAAGCTTTCTTT
.	.	14	TRBJ1-3	TRBV6-5	CASSSLQGWDTIYF	TGTGCCAGCAGTTCTCTACAGGGTTGGGACACCATATATTTT
.	.	15	TRBJ2-3	TRBV5-1	CASSPETVKADTQYF	TGCGCCAGCAGCCCGGAGACAGTTAAGGCAGATACGCAGTATTTT
.	.	13	TRBJ1-1	TRBV7-9	CASSLDRDTEAFF	TGTGCCAGCAGCTTAGACAGAGACACTGAAGCTTTCTTT
once	TRBD2	20	TRBJ2-1	TRBV5-1	CASSLDVDTLAGGSYNEQFF	TGCGCCAGCAGCTTGGACGTTGATACTCTAGCGGGGGGATCCTACAATGAGCAGTTCTTC
.	.	16	TRBJ2-5	TRBV11-3	CASSLGLGGLQETQYF	TGTGCCAGCAGCTTGGGTCTTGGGGGCCTCCAAGAGACCCAGTACTTC
.	TRBD1	14	TRBJ1-1	TRBV11-1	CASSLQGVNTEAFF	TGTGCCAGCAGCTTACAGGGGGTGAACACTGAAGCTTTCTTT
few	.	14	TRBJ2-6	TRBV30	CAWSDRAGANVLTF	TGTGCCTGGAGTGACAGGGCTGGGGCCAACGTCCTGACTTTC
once	TRBD1	14	TRBJ2-5	TRBV6-1	CASSEGFRGETQYF	TGTGCCAGCAGTGAAGGATTCAGGGGGGAGACCCAGTACTTC
.	.	14	TRBJ1-2	TRBV9	CASSQTWQEAYYTF	TGTGCCAGCAGCCAGACATGGCAGGAGGCCTACTACACCTTC
few	TRBD1	16	TRBJ1-1	TRBV27	CASSSPQGGGNTEAFF	TGTGCCAGCAGTTCCCCGCAGGGGGGAGGTAACACTGAAGCTTTCTTT
.	TRBD1	16	TRBJ2-5	TRBV9	CASSGETQGKGETQYF	TGTGCCAGCAGCGGAGAAACACAGGGGAAGGGGGAGACCCAGTACTTC
.	TRBD1	13	TRBJ1-1	TRBV7-6	CASSWTGGTEAFF	TGTGCCAGCAGCTGGACAGGGGGCACTGAAGCTTTCTTT
few	TRBD2	18	TRBJ2-5	TRBV5-8	CASSLASGGATTRETQYF	TGTGCCAGCAGCTTGGCTAGCGGGGGGGCCACCACCCGAGAGACCCAGTACTTC
.	.	16	TRBJ2-1	TRBV7-9	CASSPKQGPTYNEQFF	TGTGCCAGCAGCCCGAAACAGGGACCTACCTACAATGAGCAGTTCTTC
.	.	14	TRBJ2-1	TRBV25-1	CASSDPGSNNEQFF	TGTGCCAGCAGTGACCCCGGGAGTAACAATGAGCAGTTCTTC
.	TRBD1	17	TRBJ1-4	TRBV5-5	CASSLGTGWLANEKLFF	TGTGCCAGCAGCTTGGGGACAGGGTGGTTAGCTAATGAAAAACTGTTTTTT
.	.	15	TRBJ2-6	TRBV6-5	CASSYSPSGANVLTF	TGTGCCAGCAGTTACTCCCCTTCTGGGGCCAACGTCCTGACTTTC
.	TRBD1	16	TRBJ1-1	TRBV6-1	CASSKGQGASDTEAFF	TGTGCCAGCAGTAAAGGACAGGGCGCTTCGGACACTGAAGCTTTCTTT
.	TRBD2	16	TRBJ2-1	TRBV5-5	CASSISGASSYNEQFF	TGTGCCAGCAGCATTAGCGGGGCGAGCTCCTACAATGAGCAGTTCTTC
.	.	11	TRBJ1-2	TRBV28	CASSFVDGYTF	TGTGCCAGCAGTTTTGTCGATGGCTACACCTTC
.	.	18	TRBJ2-7	TRBV9	CASSEPPMVRFGPYEQYF	TGTGCCAGCAGCGAGCCCCCCATGGTCCGGTTTGGTCCCTACGAGCAGTACTTC
.	TRBD1	17	TRBJ1-6	TRBV9	CASSALLQGARDSPLHF	TGTGCCAGCAGCGCCCTACTACAGGGGGCGCGGGATTCACCCCTCCACTTT
.	.	11	TRBJ2-7	TRBV28	CASSPGTRLYF	TGTGCCAGCAGCCCCGGGACAAGGCTGTACTTC
.	TRBD2	16	TRBJ2-1	TRBV6-4	CASSDEASGGADEQFF	TGTGCCAGCAGTGACGAGGCTAGCGGGGGGGCGGATGAGCAGTTCTTC
.	TRBD2	17	TRBJ2-5	TRBV5-1	CASSSGRTSGGEETQYF	TGCGCCAGCAGCTCGGGAAGGACTAGCGGGGGGGAAGAGACCCAGTACTTC
once	.	15	TRBJ2-2	TRBV7-2	CASSLDTGVAGELFF	TGTGCCAGCAGCTTAGACACAGGTGTCGCCGGGGAGCTGTTTTTT
.	.	12	TRBJ2-7	TRBV5-1	CASSFPEGEQYF	TGCGCCAGCAGCTTCCCGGAGGGCGAGCAGTACTTC
once	TRBD2	19	TRBJ2-5	TRBV5-1	CASSLNSPGLAGGQETQYF	TGCGCCAGCAGCTTGAACTCACCGGGACTAGCGGGGGGGCAAGAGACCCAGTACTTC
.	.	13	TRBJ1-2	TRBV18	CASSPGDNYGYTF	TGTGCCAGCTCACCCGGAGACAACTATGGCTACACCTTC
.	.	13	TRBJ1-3	TRBV7-2	CASSFGGGNTIYF	TGTGCCAGCAGCTTCGGGGGTGGAAACACCATATATTTT
.	TRBD1	15	TRBJ1-2	TRBV9	CASSVAGQVMSGYTF	TGTGCCAGCAGCGTAGCGGGACAGGTGATGAGTGGCTACACCTTC
.	.	15	TRBJ1-5	TRBV7-2	CASSESTDSNQPQHF	TGTGCCAGCAGCGAATCCACAGATAGCAATCAGCCCCAGCATTTT
.	.	16	TRBJ2-6	TRBV27	CASSSLSYSGANVLTF	TGTGCCAGCAGTTCCCTCAGTTACTCTGGGGCCAACGTCCTGACTTTC
.	TRBD2	13	TRBJ2-5	TRBV7-3	CASSLSGGETQYF	TGTGCCAGCAGTCTTAGCGGGGGGGAGACCCAGTACTTC
.	.	20	TRBJ1-2	TRBV6-1	CASSEYGPRVSSSLWYGYTF	TGTGCCAGCAGTGAATATGGCCCCCGGGTCTCGAGCTCTTTGTGGTATGGCTACACCTTC
.	TRBD1	16	TRBJ2-2	TRBV7-9	CASSPWGQGALGELFF	TGTGCCAGCAGCCCCTGGGGACAGGGGGCACTAGGGGAGCTGTTTTTT
.	.	15	TRBJ2-7	TRBV27	CASSLGPRERHEQYF	TGTGCCAGCAGTTTAGGGCCCAGGGAACGGCACGAGCAGTACTTC
.	.	13	TRBJ2-3	TRBV18	CASSLASTDTQYF	TGTGCCAGCTCACTAGCGAGCACAGATACGCAGTATTTT
.	TRBD1	15	TRBJ1-2	TRBV5-4	CASNPAQGLQDGYTF	TGTGCCAGCAACCCGGCACAGGGGTTGCAAGATGGCTACACCTTC
once	TRBD2	14	TRBJ2-3	TRBV6-5	CASTLAGGGDTQYF	TGTGCCAGCACCTTAGCGGGGGGAGGGGATACGCAGTATTTT
.	.	15	TRBJ1-3	TRBV4-2	CASSQDRFSGNTIYF	TGTGCCAGCAGCCAAGACAGGTTCTCTGGAAACACCATATATTTT
.	.	14	TRBJ1-1	TRBV7-2	CASSVTQGNTEAFF	TGTGCCAGCAGCGTCACACAGGGGAACACTGAAGCTTTCTTT
.	.	15	TRBJ2-3	TRBV2	CASGGYRASTDTQYF	TGTGCCAGCGGGGGCTACAGGGCGTCCACAGATACGCAGTATTTT